The entry that follows covers one T cell receptor beta chain sequence. The data were taken from a study of blood T cell repertoires in COVID-19. Study details: Samples taken during acute and convalescent COVID-19 were collected in the United States, Italy and Spain.

The germline V and J ends were trimmed by 0 bases and 2 bases, with 11 bases remaining between them. CDR1 is GTSNPN and CDR2 is SVGIG in the germline V gene (reference sequence). This CDR3 has 15 residues. TCRdb keeps only in-frame clones here, not all; method: immunoSEQ multiplex PCR. The table includes just over 95,000 clones, roughly 80% detected once. The clonotype comes from a man older than 75 with acute or convalescent COVID-19. Sequencing was carried out using peripheral blood. The V call is TRBV30, the J call TRBJ1-5, with D unresolved. In DNA form, the CDR3 reads TGTGCCTGGAGTGTACGGGGAGTCGGCAATCAGCCCCAGCATTTT. This sequence encodes CAWSVRGVGNQPQHF.